This T cell receptor beta chain was found in a study of OX40 agonist ivuxolimab in advanced cancers. Study at large: The dose of intravenous ivuxolimab that patients received every 2 weeks ranged from 0.01 to 10 mg/kg. At 65% to 85% male, the cohort had a mean age of about 55 years, ranging from roughly 20 to 80.

The CDR3 is 12 residues long. Germline assignment: CDR1 MNHNS and CDR2 SASEGT. With 6 bases removed from V and 4 bases from J, the gap between germline ends came to 10 bases. As concerns this clone: No antigen is known for it.

Study-wide results and limits: Not determined was the antigen specificity of the expanded peripheral T cells. People who partly responded at 0.1-3.0 mg/kg had some of the least clonal expansion seen.

Sequencing was performed with immunoSEQ multiplex PCR; in TCRdb, only in-frame clones are kept and a portion is missing. This sample has tens of thousands of clones; roughly 85% occur once, and the top ten carry 4.1%. The input for sequencing was CD4+ or CD8+ T cells sorted from blood, taken in a trial of the OX40 agonist ivuxolimab. This TCR was recovered from an adult with an advanced solid tumor such as melanoma, head and neck, liver or kidney cancer. This rearrangement joins TRBV6-1 to TRBJ2-7, with D hard to call. The CDR3 region has the DNA TGTGCCAGCAGCGCAGACTTGTACGAGCAGTACTTC. Protein product: CASSADLYEQYF.